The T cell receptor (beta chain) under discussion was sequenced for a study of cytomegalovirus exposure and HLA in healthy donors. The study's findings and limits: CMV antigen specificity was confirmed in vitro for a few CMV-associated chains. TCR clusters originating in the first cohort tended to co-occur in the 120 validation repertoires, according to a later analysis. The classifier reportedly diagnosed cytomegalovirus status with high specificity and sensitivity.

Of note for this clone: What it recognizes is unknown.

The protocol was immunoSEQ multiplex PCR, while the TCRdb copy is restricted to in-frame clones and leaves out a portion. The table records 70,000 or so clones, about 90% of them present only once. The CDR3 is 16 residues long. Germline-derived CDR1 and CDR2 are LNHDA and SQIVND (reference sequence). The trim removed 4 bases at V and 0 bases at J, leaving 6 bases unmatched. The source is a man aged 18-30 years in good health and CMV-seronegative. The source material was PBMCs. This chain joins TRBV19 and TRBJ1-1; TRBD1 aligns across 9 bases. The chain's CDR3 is CASSTSGTGMNTEAFF. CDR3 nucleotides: TGTGCCAGTAGTACCTCCGGGACAGGGATGAACACTGAAGCTTTCTTT.